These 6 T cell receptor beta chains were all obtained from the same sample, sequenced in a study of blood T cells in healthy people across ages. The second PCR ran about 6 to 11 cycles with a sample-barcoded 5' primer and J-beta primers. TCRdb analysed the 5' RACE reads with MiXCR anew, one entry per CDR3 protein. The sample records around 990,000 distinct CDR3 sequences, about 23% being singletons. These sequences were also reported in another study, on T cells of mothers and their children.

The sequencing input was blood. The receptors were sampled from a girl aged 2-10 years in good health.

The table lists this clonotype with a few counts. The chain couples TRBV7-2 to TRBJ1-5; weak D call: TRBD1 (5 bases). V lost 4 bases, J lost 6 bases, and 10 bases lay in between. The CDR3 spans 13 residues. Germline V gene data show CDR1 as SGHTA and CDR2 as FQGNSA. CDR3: CASSWGWGQPQHF. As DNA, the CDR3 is TGTGCCAGCAGCTGGGGGTGGGGTCAGCCCCAGCATTTT.

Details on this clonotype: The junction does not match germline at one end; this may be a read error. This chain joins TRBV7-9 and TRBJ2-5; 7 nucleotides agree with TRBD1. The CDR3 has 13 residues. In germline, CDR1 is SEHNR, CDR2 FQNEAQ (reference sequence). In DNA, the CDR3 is TGTGCCAGCAGCTCGGACAGGTCATACGAGCAGCACTTC. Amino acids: CASSSDRSYEQHF.

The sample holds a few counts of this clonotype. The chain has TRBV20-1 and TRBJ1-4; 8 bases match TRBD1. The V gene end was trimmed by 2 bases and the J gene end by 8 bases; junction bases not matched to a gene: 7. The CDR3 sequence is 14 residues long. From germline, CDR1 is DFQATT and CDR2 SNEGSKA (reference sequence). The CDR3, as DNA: TGCAGTGCTAGACGAACAGGGGGAGGAGAAAAACTGTTTTTT. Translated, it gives CSARRTGGGEKLFF.

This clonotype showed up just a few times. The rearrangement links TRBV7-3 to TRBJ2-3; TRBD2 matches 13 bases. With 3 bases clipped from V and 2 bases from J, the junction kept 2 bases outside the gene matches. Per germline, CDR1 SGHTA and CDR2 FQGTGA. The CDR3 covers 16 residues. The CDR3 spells CASSLTSGRYTDTQYF. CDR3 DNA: TGTGCCAGCAGCTTGACTAGCGGGAGGTACACAGATACGCAGTATTTT.

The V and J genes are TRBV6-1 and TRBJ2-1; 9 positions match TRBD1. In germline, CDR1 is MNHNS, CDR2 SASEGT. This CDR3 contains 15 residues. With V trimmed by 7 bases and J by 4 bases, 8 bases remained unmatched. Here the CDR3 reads CASIPKTGGYNEQFF. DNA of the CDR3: TGTGCCAGCATCCCAAAGACAGGGGGGTACAATGAGCAGTTCTTC.

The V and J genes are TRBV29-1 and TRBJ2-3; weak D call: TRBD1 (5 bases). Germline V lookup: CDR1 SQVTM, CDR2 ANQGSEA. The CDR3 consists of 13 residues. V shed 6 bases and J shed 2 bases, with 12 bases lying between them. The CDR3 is CSVGVVATDTQYF. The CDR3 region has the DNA TGCAGCGTAGGGGTCGTCGCCACAGATACGCAGTATTTT.